This is a list of T cell receptor beta chains from one sample in a study of blood T cell repertoires in COVID-19. The assay was immunoSEQ multiplex PCR, and TCRdb's table has in-frame clones only and misses some. The repertoire has just under 150,000 clones, around 87% of them found once; the top ten carry approximately 40%. The specimen was peripheral blood. Receptors originate from a man aged 50 or older who had recovered from COVID-19. Both conserved end residues are part of each CDR3. A D gene is named only where the DNA matches it firmly.

D: .; V: TRBV7-8; CDR3: CASGGLNTGELFF
D: .; V: TRBV3-1/TRBV3-2; CDR3: CASSQVGTPSTDTQYF
D: .; V: TRBV5-5; CDR3: CASSLAVTVTQETQYF
D: TRBD1; V: TRBV4-3; CDR3: CASSQDAARGLYEQYF
D: TRBD2; V: TRBV11-2; CDR3: CASSLSGGATYNEQFF
D: TRBD2; V: TRBV12-5; CDR3: CASGPRRLNSGRYEQYF
D: .; V: TRBV11-3; CDR3: CASSLEGIRVQETQYF
D: TRBD1; V: TRBV9; CDR3: CASSAGQNYNSPLHF
D: .; V: TRBV29-1; CDR3: CSARVLQGTSGANVLTF
D: .; V: TRBV18; CDR3: CASSEYQETQYF
D: TRBD1; V: TRBV5-1; CDR3: CASSAGQGGSPLHF
D: TRBD2; V: TRBV28; CDR3: CASSDPGLAGGELFF
D: .; V: TRBV15; CDR3: CATSRVTNTEAFF
D: TRBD1; V: TRBV19; CDR3: CASSKPPGTGDSPLHF
D: TRBD1; V: TRBV14; CDR3: CASSQDWGQGGNTIYF
D: TRBD1; V: TRBV19; CDR3: CATGTGEFLSGELFF
D: .; V: TRBV25-1; CDR3: CASSEDRGAHSPLHF
D: TRBD2; V: TRBV3-1/TRBV3-2; CDR3: CASSQVSGGRETQYF
D: .; V: TRBV2; CDR3: CASSVNSNYGYTF
D: .; V: TRBV5-1; CDR3: CASSPTAGTNNSPLHF
D: TRBD2; V: TRBV6-5; CDR3: CASAPGTTGNEQFF
D: TRBD2; V: TRBV7-9; CDR3: CASSVSGGAFGGETQYF
D: TRBD1; V: TRBV7-8; CDR3: CASSLVRRGTEITNYGYTF
D: TRBD1; V: TRBV5-6; CDR3: CASSLVQGQGNGYTF
D: .; V: TRBV5-1; CDR3: CASSLVGSSYNEQFF
D: .; V: TRBV3-1/TRBV3-2; CDR3: CASSRSETGNYGYTF
D: TRBD2; V: TRBV6-2/TRBV6-3; CDR3: CASSYSGLAGAMNTGELFF
D: .; V: TRBV18; CDR3: CASSETISRRDTQYF
D: .; V: TRBV10-1; CDR3: CASSESSSGRTIYF
D: TRBD1; V: TRBV6-6; CDR3: CASSYSPGGGEQYF
D: .; V: TRBV19; CDR3: CASRDSDQPQHF
D: TRBD1; V: TRBV2; CDR3: CASMRDRGAYGYTF
D: TRBD1; V: TRBV2; CDR3: CASRQGSTDTQYF
D: TRBD2; V: TRBV6-5; CDR3: CASSPPGLAGHEQYF
D: .; V: TRBV4-3; CDR3: CASSQDDPGLKNTEAFF
D: TRBD1; V: TRBV14; CDR3: CASSHSGRGREETQYF
D: .; V: TRBV5-6; CDR3: CASSRRISGGTGNQPQHF
D: TRBD1; V: TRBV10-3; CDR3: CAISGPKTGDYEQYF
D: .; V: TRBV9; CDR3: CASSYTDRQNYGYTF
D: TRBD1; V: TRBV12-5; CDR3: CASGLFPLGQDFNLYMNTEAFF
D: TRBD1; V: TRBV7-9; CDR3: CASTRQGGDGELFF
D: TRBD1; V: TRBV6-5; CDR3: CASRVTGGGNEQFF
D: TRBD1; V: TRBV4-3; CDR3: CASSQGGRGQDHQETQYF
D: .; V: TRBV6-5; CDR3: CASSPDRRADTQYF
D: TRBD1; V: TRBV5-1; CDR3: CASSIRTGPNEKLFF
D: .; V: TRBV6-5; CDR3: CASSYRGGAGTDTQYF
D: .; V: TRBV4-3; CDR3: CASSQDTDIMSEAFF
D: TRBD1; V: TRBV6-8; CDR3: CASSYSTPHRGGQPQHF
D: TRBD1; V: TRBV7-6; CDR3: CASSPGQGSSAGELFF
D: .; V: TRBV11-2; CDR3: CANPRGTHSNQPQHF
D: TRBD1; V: TRBV5-1; CDR3: CASSPRTGGNYGYTF
D: TRBD1; V: TRBV5-4; CDR3: CASSLAGQGLNTEAFF
D: TRBD1; V: TRBV10-2; CDR3: CASSEAGGETQYF